This T cell receptor beta chain was captured in a study of cytomegalovirus exposure and HLA in healthy donors. Across the study: Out of around 360 genotyped donors, around 80% belonged to the Caucasian-associated ancestry cluster. General study points: Generally TCR sequences proved uncommon, though certain public TCRs appeared in numerous donors.

In the case of this clone: Its antigen is as yet unknown.

The primer mix had 60 Vbeta and 13 Jbeta primers. Produced via immunoSEQ multiplex PCR; TCRdb's table is partial and in-frame only. This sample has 130,000 or so clones, with 73% found just once. Trimming pared 5 bases from V and 0 bases from J, leaving 11 bases between. This CDR3 region has 15 residues. Germline V gene sequence: CDR1 KGHSH, CDR2 LQKENI. This clonotype originated in a woman aged 40 to 50 in good health and CMV-seropositive. Sequenced material: PBMCs. This rearrangement joins TRBV18 to TRBJ1-3; possibly TRBD1 for D (5 bases). The CDR3, as DNA: TGTGCCAGCTCATCGACAGTCTCCTCTGGAAACACCATATATTTT. Translating gives CASSSTVSSGNTIYF.